This T cell receptor (beta chain) was documented in a study of follicular helper T cells after annual influenza vaccination. Survey level resolution was used for TCRB sequencing. Sequenced by immunoSEQ multiplex PCR; TCRdb stores in-frame clones only, minus some. The sample lists some 10,000 clones, 81% seen once, with 3% to 4% in the top ten. Time point described: 2015-2016 season, pre-vaccination. Details on this clone: One junction end does not reproduce the germline sequence, and a read error may be involved.

This clonotype was obtained from an adult who received the influenza vaccine. Sample: CXCR5+ CD38- circulating T follicular helper cells from blood, taken on the day of influenza vaccination. Subset defined: circulating Tfh, non-naive CD4+CXCR5+PD-1+ (ICOS+CD38+ or ICOS-CD38-).

The CDR3, as DNA: TGTGCTAGCAGCTTAGTGGGCAACAATGAGCAGTTCTTC. This encodes CASSLVGNNEQFF. The V gene is TRBV7-7, the J gene TRBJ2-1; no reliable D call. CDR3 length equals 13 residues. Germline-derived CDR1 and CDR2 are SSHAT and FNYEAQ (reference sequence).